This T cell receptor beta chain was sequenced during a study of vaccination and CD4 T cells after COVID-19. Treatment given: approximately nine-day PBMC culture with coronavirus spike peptide pools or control peptides (ViraFEST assay). The unexposed donor's CD4+ T cells were collected before the COVID-19 pandemic (2011-2018). PBMCs were cultured at fewer than 2.5 million per well with approximately 10 IU/ml IL-2 and 8 to 10 ug/ml peptide pools. Whenever cell numbers allowed, CD4+ T cells from unexposed donors were probed with SARS-CoV-2 S/N and four cold-coronavirus spikes. There are a few counts of this clonotype. Its specificity is not known. With the Oncomine TCR Beta short-read assay, DNA from cultured CD4+ T cells was sequenced. CD4+ T cells were cultured, and genomic DNA was extracted from them. From the PCR reads, TCRdb called clonotypes with MiXCR, one entry per CDR3 protein. The repertoire consists of about 10,000 distinct CDR3 sequences, with roughly 34% occurring once and the leading ten covering approximately 15%.

Material: CD4+ T cells from blood, cultured in vitro. This receptor was obtained from a human donor in good health.

CDR3 sequence: CSGGTNTEAFF. The CDR3 nucleotides read TGCAGCGGGGGCACGAACACTGAAGCTTTCTTT. The chain employs TRBV29-1 and TRBJ1-1; maybe TRBD1 (5 bases). Germline V gene lookup returns CDR1 SQVTM and CDR2 ANQGSEA. The CDR3 contains 11 residues. V shed 7 bases and J shed 1 base, with 7 bases lying between them.